These 9 T cell receptor beta chains were all obtained from the same sample, sequenced in a study of cytomegalovirus exposure and HLA in healthy donors (dated by TCRdb to about 2017). Library prep was done by the immunoSEQ multiplex PCR assay. For the multiplex PCR, a mixture combining 60 forward primers for TCR Vbeta segments and 13 reverse primers for TCR Jbeta segments was used. TCRdb took over this immuneACCESS table, retaining in-frame rearrangements with V and J assigned. Such tables are incomplete; in checked studies, under half of the missing clones stem from an unresolved V gene, and the remainder is unexplained. This sample's table has entries for around 75,000 clones. In total, the top ten clones hold 4% to 6% of the sample. Sequencing was done on a sample of PBMCs. The source is a man between 40 and 49 years old in good health and CMV-seronegative.

V usage is TRBV6-1 and J usage is TRBJ1-5; 7 bases are shared with TRBD1. The CDR3 is 14 residues long. Germline CDR1 MNHNS, CDR2 SASEGT. V was clipped by 3 bases and J by 5 bases; unmatched bases: 4. The CDR3 region is CASSEGDRYQPQHF. CDR3 nucleotides: TGTGCCAGCAGTGAGGGGGACAGATATCAGCCCCAGCATTTT.

The chain combines TRBV7-2 with TRBJ2-7; no reliable D call. Germline CDR1 is SGHTA and CDR2 is FQGNSA. Trimming removed 0 bases from V and 6 bases from J, with 15 bases in between. The CDR3 loop spans 15 amino acids. CDR3 DNA sequence: TGTGCCAGCAGCTTAGCGGGCCGTGAACCCCGCGAGCAGTACTTC. Its protein product is CASSLAGREPREQYF.

The V and J genes are TRBV23-1 and TRBJ1-5, with D perhaps matching TRBD1 (6 bases). TRBV23-1 is an ORF, with its function uncertain. Deletions cut 8 bases from V and 3 bases from J, with 20 bases between. This CDR3 contains 16 residues. CDR3 loop: CASRYPETGSNQPQHF. CDR3 sequence (DNA): TGCGCCAGCCGCTACCCCGAGACAGGATCCAATCAGCCCCAGCATTTT.

The gene calls are TRBV6-7 and TRBJ2-1; 9 bases match TRBD2. TRBV6-7 is annotated as an ORF whose role is uncertain. V was clipped by 6 bases and J by 0 bases; unmatched bases: 6. The CDR3 contains 16 residues. The CDR3 here is CASRRLAAGSYNEQFF. In DNA, the CDR3 is TGTGCCAGCAGAAGACTAGCGGCCGGCTCCTACAATGAGCAGTTCTTC.

The chain is built from TRBV4-3 and TRBJ1-1; D unresolved. Trimming took off 4 bases at V and 3 bases at J, with 9 bases between the two ends. Germline assignment: CDR1 LGHNA and CDR2 YSLEER. The CDR3 extends over 13 amino acids. The CDR3 here is CASSPTFDTEAFF. The CDR3 DNA follows: TGCGCCAGCAGCCCCACTTTTGACACTGAAGCTTTCTTT.

The chain couples TRBV18 to TRBJ2-7; tentative D call: TRBD1 (5 bases). Trimming took 5 bases from V and 6 from J, leaving 17 bases between them. The germline V gene has CDR1 KGHSH and CDR2 LQKENI. This CDR3 is 14 amino acids long. The CDR3 bases are TGTGCCAGCTCAACCAGGGCTCTCGGATTCGAGCAGTACTTC. Translating gives CASSTRALGFEQYF.

This sequence joins TRBV9 and TRBJ2-3; 7 bases match TRBD2. V gave up 7 bases and J gave up 2 bases; unmatched junction bases: 13. The V gene's germline CDR1 is SGDLS and CDR2 YYNGEE. The CDR3 extends over 16 amino acids. The CDR3 is CASDQGTGGLTDTQYF. The CDR3 DNA reads TGTGCCAGCGATCAAGGAACGGGAGGCCTCACAGATACGCAGTATTTT.

The gene calls are TRBV11-2 and TRBJ1-2, with no clear D. The CDR3 is made up of 14 amino acids. Trimming stripped 0 bases from V and 8 bases from J, with 13 bases between. Germline V gene data show CDR1 as SGHAT and CDR2 as FQNNGV. The CDR3 nucleotides are TGTGCCAGCAGCTTAGAGATCCGGGAAGGGGGCTACACCTTC. Protein: CASSLEIREGGYTF.

The chain recombines TRBV7-9 with TRBJ1-4; no clear D gene. Per the germline V gene, CDR1 is SEHNR and CDR2 is FQNEAQ (reference sequence). This CDR3 is built from 14 residues. V lost 2 bases, J lost 0 bases, and 4 bases lay in between. This chain's CDR3 is CASSLSSTNEKLFF. CDR3 coding DNA: TGTGCCAGCAGCTTAAGCTCAACTAATGAAAAACTGTTTTTT.